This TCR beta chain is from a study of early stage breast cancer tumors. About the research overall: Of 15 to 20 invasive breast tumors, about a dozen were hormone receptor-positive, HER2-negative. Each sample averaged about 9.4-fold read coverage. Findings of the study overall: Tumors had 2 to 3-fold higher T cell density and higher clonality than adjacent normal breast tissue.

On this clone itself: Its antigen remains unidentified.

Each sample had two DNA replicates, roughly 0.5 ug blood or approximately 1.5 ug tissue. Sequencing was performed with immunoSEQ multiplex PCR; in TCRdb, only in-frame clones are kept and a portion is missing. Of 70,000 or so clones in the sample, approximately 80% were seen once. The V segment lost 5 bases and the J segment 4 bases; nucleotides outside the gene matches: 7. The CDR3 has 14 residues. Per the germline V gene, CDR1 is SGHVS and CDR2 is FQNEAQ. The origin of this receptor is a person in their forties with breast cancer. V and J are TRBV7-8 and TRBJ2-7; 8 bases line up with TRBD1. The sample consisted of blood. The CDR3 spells CASSLQGATYEQYF. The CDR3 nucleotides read TGTGCCAGCAGCCTCCAGGGGGCGACGTACGAGCAGTACTTC.